The clone carrying this TCR beta chain was detected many times. Its specificity is unknown. This sample is drawn from a study of cytotoxic CD8 clonotypes in ibrutinib-treated CLL. As for the study in general: Results showed some 25 partial and 2 complete responses; following median approximately 73 months, approximately 14 remained remitted, roughly twelve advanced. Study results and limitations: Elevated clonality accompanied ibrutinib response, with a return toward baseline values at progression.

The V end lost 4 bases, the J end lost 3 bases, and 3 bases lay between the germline ends. The germline V gene has CDR1 MDHEN and CDR2 SYDVKM. The CDR3 runs 11 residues. Sequenced by immunoSEQ multiplex PCR; TCRdb stores in-frame clones only, minus some. The sample consists of 150,000 or so clones, 81% of them appearing once. The TCR originated in a human donor with chronic lymphocytic leukemia. The chain uses TRBV28 and TRBJ1-2; D unclear. The source material was PBMCs, sampled after 12 months of ibrutinib treatment. CDR3 coding DNA: TGTGCCAGCAGTTATGACTATGGCTACACCTTC. Its translation: CASSYDYGYTF.